This T cell receptor beta chain was observed in a study of blood T cell repertoires in COVID-19. About the research overall: Italy, Spain and the United States were the sources of the convalescent and acute COVID-19 samples. From T cells, B-cell-depleted T cells, or PBMCs came the material, which was cDNA or gDNA.

Germline loops: CDR1 SGHTA, CDR2 FQGNSA. V lost 2 bases to trimming and J lost 6 bases, with 21 bases between them. The CDR3 runs 17 residues. Authors' analysis steps: Amplification of reference gene primers provided the estimated nucleated cell counts. Some clones are missing from TCRdb's copy, which holds only in-frame ones; the method was immunoSEQ multiplex PCR. V and J calls and clone size follow that table, whereas D and trimming were derived from the DNA. The table shows approximately 200,000 clones, with roughly 80% occurring only once. In Seattle, patients joined the study during active infection and were tracked longitudinally.

This TCR was recovered from a woman in her thirties or forties with COVID-19, enrolled during active disease. The sample comprised peripheral blood. This chain links TRBV7-2 with TRBJ2-3, with D possibly TRBD2 on 6 matching bases. This CDR3 is CASSLWSGVRRGDTQYF. For the CDR3, the DNA is TGTGCCAGCAGCTTATGGTCGGGCGTCCGGAGGGGTGATACGCAGTATTTT.